A selection of T cell receptor beta chains follows, all from one sample in a study of graft-versus-host responses after intestinal transplantation. Generated by immunoSEQ multiplex PCR, the TCRdb table keeps only in-frame clones and is missing some. In the table there are about 24,000 clones, 80% to 90% of which are singletons. The material was PBMCs, obtained 463 days after intestinal transplant. Every receptor here comes from a human patient who received an intestinal transplant, so some T cells may come from the graft donor. CDR3s include the opening cysteine and the closing phenylalanine or tryptophan. The D gene is left open where the match is weak. The size entry is marked missing in some rows and otherwise reads once, few, many or a size class.

TRBV6-5	TRBD2	few	TRBJ2-7	TGTGCCAGCAGTTACTCTGGGACTAGCGGGAGTGGGGAGTACTTC	CASSYSGTSGSGEYF
TRBV6-6	-	-	TRBJ2-7	TGTGCCTGTTCGGGGCAGGGTTACCACGAGCAGTACTTC	CACSGQGYHEQYF
TRBV6-1	TRBD1	-	TRBJ2-1	TGTGCCAGCAGTGAAGGGCAGGGGGTATTAAATGAGCAGTTCTTC	CASSEGQGVLNEQFF
TRBV7-3	-	once	TRBJ2-1	TGTGCCAGCAGCTTTGGGACCCAAGGGGAGCAGTTCTTC	CASSFGTQGEQFF
TRBV5-1	TRBD2	-	TRBJ2-3	TGCGCCAGCAGCTTTCCTAGCGGGAGTCTTGATACGCAGTATTTT	CASSFPSGSLDTQYF
TRBV19	TRBD1	-	TRBJ1-3	TGTGCCAGTAGTAAACCGACAGGGGTTGCTGGAAACACCATATATTTT	CASSKPTGVAGNTIYF
TRBV6-1	TRBD1	-	TRBJ2-5	TGTGCCAGCTATGGACAGGGTGAGACCCAGTACTTC	CASYGQGETQYF
TRBV27	-	-	TRBJ2-1	TGTGCCAGCAGCCCGTACTTAGCCCGAACCTCCTACAATGGGCAGTTCTTC	CASSPYLARTSYNGQFF
TRBV10-3	-	-	TRBJ2-6	TGTGCCATCAGTCAGGGGGGCCTAGGAATGGCTGGGGCCAACGTCCTGACTTTC	CAISQGGLGMAGANVLTF
TRBV27	-	-	TRBJ2-5	TGTGCCAGCAGTCACGGTGGGACCCAGTACTTC	CASSHGGTQYF
TRBV25-1	-	-	TRBJ1-2	TGTGCCAGCAGTGAATCAGGGCACTTGGGCTATGGCTACACCTTC	CASSESGHLGYGYTF
TRBV5-1	-	-	TRBJ1-1	TGCGCCAGTTTAGGAGGAACTGAAAACACTGAAGCTTTCTTT	CASLGGTENTEAFF
TRBV11-2	-	-	TRBJ2-2	TGTGCCAGCAGCTTAGTCGAGGGACCCGGGGAGCTGTTTTTT	CASSLVEGPGELFF
TRBV18	TRBD2	-	TRBJ2-5	TGTGCCAGCTCACCATACCGAGCGGGGCAAGAGACCCAGTACTTC	CASSPYRAGQETQYF
TRBV7-9	-	once	TRBJ1-6	TGTGCCAGCAGTATAGAGGGTCTTTCACCCCTCCACTTT	CASSIEGLSPLHF
TRBV19	TRBD1	-	TRBJ2-7	TGTGCCAGTAGTTCAAACAGGGGCCACGAGCAGTACTTC	CASSSNRGHEQYF
TRBV9	-	-	TRBJ2-7	TGTGCCAGCAGCGAATCGGGGAGCAATGACTACGAGCAGTACTTC	CASSESGSNDYEQYF
TRBV29-1	TRBD2	-	TRBJ2-1	TGCAGCGTGCGGACTAGCGGGGGGACCTACAATGAGCAGTTCTTC	CSVRTSGGTYNEQFF
TRBV20-1	-	-	TRBJ2-1	TGCAGTGCTAGAGAGGGGGGAAGGAGGGTCTTC	CSAREGGRRVF
TRBV19	-	-	TRBJ1-3	TGTGCCAGTAGTATAGTGGTACAGGAATCGACTGTCTCTGGAAACACCATATATTTT	CASSIVVQESTVSGNTIYF
TRBV29-1	TRBD1	-	TRBJ1-1	TGCAGCGTTGGGGACAGGTCCATGAACACTGAAGCTTTCTTT	CSVGDRSMNTEAFF
TRBV4-2	TRBD1	few	TRBJ1-2	TGTGCCAGCAGCCCCCAAGCAGGGGGGGAGCGCGGCTACACCTTC	CASSPQAGGERGYTF
TRBV6-5	-	-	TRBJ1-2	TGTGCCAGCAGTTATGGGGGAAACTATGGCTACACCTTC	CASSYGGNYGYTF
TRBV6-6	-	-	TRBJ2-2	TGTGCCAGCACCCAGGGGCAGCGGACCGGGGAGCTGTTTTTT	CASTQGQRTGELFF
TRBV9	-	few	TRBJ2-3	TGTGCCAGCAGCGTAGATCAGGGGGGGAGCACAGATACGCAGTATTTT	CASSVDQGGSTDTQYF
TRBV5-1	-	-	TRBJ2-5	TGCGCCAGCAGCACTATAGCTCAAGAGACCCAGTACTTC	CASSTIAQETQYF
TRBV5-1	-	once	TRBJ2-7	TGCGCCAGCAGCCGATCAGGGGAGGCCTACGAGCAGTACTTC	CASSRSGEAYEQYF
TRBV5-1	-	-	TRBJ2-7	TGCGCCAGCAGCTTGGTTGGACAATCGGAGCAGTACTTC	CASSLVGQSEQYF
TRBV30	-	-	TRBJ2-7	TGTGCCTGTAGGACTCGTGTAGTTGGGCAGTACTTC	CACRTRVVGQYF
TRBV2	TRBD1	-	TRBJ2-5	TGTGCCAGTGGACAGGGAAACGGAGAGACCCAGTACTTC	CASGQGNGETQYF
TRBV27	-	-	TRBJ1-3	TGTGCCAGCAGTTCACAGCTCTCTGGAAACACCATATATTTT	CASSSQLSGNTIYF
TRBV25-1	-	once	TRBJ1-5	TGTGCCAGCAGTTTCGGGGTTGGGCAGCCCCAGCATTTT	CASSFGVGQPQHF
TRBV6-6	-	-	TRBJ2-7	TGTGCCAGCAGTCCGATTAGCGGCTACGAGCAGTACTTC	CASSPISGYEQYF
TRBV4-1	-	-	TRBJ1-1	TGCGCCAGCAGCCAAGTCCGGGGTCCCCGATTGAACACTGAAGCTTTCTTT	CASSQVRGPRLNTEAFF
TRBV25-1	-	few	TRBJ1-1	TGTGCCAGCAGTGAGCCGGGTGAAGCTTTCTTT	CASSEPGEAFF
TRBV5-1	-	-	TRBJ1-6	TGCGCCAGCAGCGGTGAGGGGCGGGGGTATAATTCACCCCTCCACTTT	CASSGEGRGYNSPLHF
TRBV30	-	-	TRBJ2-1	TGTGCCTGGAATCAATTCAAAGGTCCCTACAATGAGCAGTTCTTC	CAWNQFKGPYNEQFF
TRBV5-1	TRBD2	-	TRBJ2-1	TGCGCCAGCAGCTTGTCCGGACTAGCGGGAGAGTACGAGCAGTTCTTC	CASSLSGLAGEYEQFF
TRBV27	TRBD2	-	TRBJ2-3	TGTGCCAGCAGTTTAGGAGGACTAGCGGGAGATGTGAATACGCAGTATTTT	CASSLGGLAGDVNTQYF
TRBV11-2	-	-	TRBJ2-7	TGTGCCAGCCCCGAGCAGTACTTC	CASPEQYF
TRBV11-2	TRBD1	-	TRBJ2-2	TGTGCCAGTCCCCCGCGAAGTGGGACAGGGTGGGTGAACACCGGGGAGCTGTTTTTT	CASPPRSGTGWVNTGELFF
TRBV29-1	-	-	TRBJ1-2	TGCAGCGTTGCCGAAGGGGGGTATGGCTACACCTTC	CSVAEGGYGYTF
TRBV7-2	-	-	TRBJ2-4	TGTGCCAGCAGCGGGCCGGGGGCGAACATTCAGTACTTC	CASSGPGANIQYF
TRBV18	TRBD2	-	TRBJ2-7	TGTGCCAGCTCACCACTCAAGCGGGGGGCCTACGAGCAGTACTTC	CASSPLKRGAYEQYF
TRBV28	TRBD2	-	TRBJ2-5	TGTGCCAGCAGTCCACCGGGACTAGCCACCGAGACCCAGTACTTC	CASSPPGLATETQYF
TRBV2	TRBD2	-	TRBJ2-7	TGTGCCAGCAGTAAAACTAGCGACTACGAGCAGTACTTC	CASSKTSDYEQYF
TRBV6-5	-	-	TRBJ2-3	TGTGCCAGCAGTTACGACACGAGGGGGTCAGATACGCAGTATTTT	CASSYDTRGSDTQYF
TRBV6-1	TRBD1	few	TRBJ2-7	TGTGCCAGCAGTGACCCGGGACAGGGGAATTACGAGCAGTACTTC	CASSDPGQGNYEQYF
TRBV5-4	-	-	TRBJ1-1	TGTGCCAGCAGCTCCCGAGGACAGACCGCCACTGAAGCTTTCTTT	CASSSRGQTATEAFF
TRBV4-2	TRBD2	-	TRBJ2-7	TGTGCCAGCAGCCAAGATCCGGAAGCGGGAGGTGAGCAGTACTTC	CASSQDPEAGGEQYF